A selection of T cell receptor beta chains follows, all from one sample in a study of blood T cell repertoires in COVID-19. Measured with immunoSEQ multiplex PCR; TCRdb has only the in-frame clones, and not every one. The table includes 90,000 to 150,000 clones, 79% detected once. The source material was peripheral blood. Receptors were obtained from a woman of 80 years or more with acute or convalescent COVID-19. Each CDR3 is given with its conserved first and last residue. Each record gives: V gene, clone size, D gene, J gene, CDR3 protein, CDR3 DNA. D genes are given only for firm matches. Clone size, where shown, is once, few, many, or a class for clones that have expanded.

V gene: TRBV4-3
clone size: .
D gene: .
J gene: TRBJ1-5
CDR3 protein: CASSQGPGPWAGAQHF
CDR3 DNA: TGCGCCAGCAGCCAGGGCCCTGGGCCTTGGGCGGGGGCCCAGCATTTT

V gene: TRBV30
clone size: .
D gene: TRBD1
J gene: TRBJ1-6
CDR3 protein: CAWVEFTGDLTSSYNSPLHF
CDR3 DNA: TGTGCCTGGGTGGAGTTCACAGGGGACCTGACGAGCTCCTATAATTCACCCCTCCACTTT

V gene: TRBV18
clone size: .
D gene: .
J gene: TRBJ1-3
CDR3 protein: CASSPPTGPGNTIYF
CDR3 DNA: TGTGCCAGCTCACCCCCGACGGGTCCCGGAAACACCATATATTTT

V gene: TRBV28
clone size: .
D gene: .
J gene: TRBJ2-1
CDR3 protein: CASSLVGGVGFNEQFF
CDR3 DNA: TGTGCCAGCAGTCTCGTTGGCGGGGTGGGTTTCAATGAGCAGTTCTTC

V gene: TRBV18
clone size: .
D gene: .
J gene: TRBJ2-5
CDR3 protein: CASSPLAVQETQYF
CDR3 DNA: TGTGCCAGCTCACCACTTGCGGTCCAAGAGACCCAGTACTTC

V gene: TRBV4-2
clone size: .
D gene: TRBD2
J gene: TRBJ2-1
CDR3 protein: CASSQELSRGLAGNNEQFF
CDR3 DNA: TGTGCCAGCAGCCAAGAGTTATCGCGAGGTCTAGCGGGAAACAATGAGCAGTTCTTC

V gene: TRBV5-1
clone size: once
D gene: TRBD2
J gene: TRBJ2-5
CDR3 protein: CASSLSGGQETQYF
CDR3 DNA: TGCGCCAGCAGCTTGTCGGGAGGCCAAGAGACCCAGTACTTC

V gene: TRBV19
clone size: .
D gene: TRBD1
J gene: TRBJ1-4
CDR3 protein: CASSTNRGANEKLFF
CDR3 DNA: TGTGCCAGTAGTACAAACAGGGGCGCTAATGAAAAACTGTTTTTT

V gene: TRBV18
clone size: few
D gene: .
J gene: TRBJ1-3
CDR3 protein: CASSPRGGNTIYF
CDR3 DNA: TGTGCCAGCTCTCCGCGCGGGGGAAACACCATATATTTT

V gene: TRBV19
clone size: .
D gene: .
J gene: TRBJ1-2
CDR3 protein: CASSISGRWYGYTF
CDR3 DNA: TGTGCCAGTAGTATAAGCGGCAGGTGGTATGGCTACACCTTC

V gene: TRBV5-1
clone size: .
D gene: TRBD1
J gene: TRBJ2-7
CDR3 protein: CASSLGTGTGGREQYF
CDR3 DNA: TGCGCCAGCAGCTTGGGAACCGGGACAGGGGGAAGGGAGCAGTACTTC

V gene: TRBV9
clone size: .
D gene: TRBD2
J gene: TRBJ2-1
CDR3 protein: CASSSATTSGSLDEQFF
CDR3 DNA: TGTGCCAGCAGCTCCGCCACGACTAGCGGGAGTTTGGATGAGCAGTTCTTC

V gene: TRBV19
clone size: .
D gene: .
J gene: TRBJ2-3
CDR3 protein: CATGGPQGTDTQYF
CDR3 DNA: TGTGCCACCGGGGGACCCCAGGGCACAGATACGCAGTATTTT

V gene: TRBV6-1
clone size: .
D gene: .
J gene: TRBJ2-3
CDR3 protein: CASSEGASTDTQYF
CDR3 DNA: TGTGCCAGCAGTGAAGGGGCTAGCACAGATACGCAGTATTTT

V gene: TRBV3-1/TRBV3-2
clone size: .
D gene: .
J gene: TRBJ1-3
CDR3 protein: CASSQREAGNTIYF
CDR3 DNA: TGTGCCAGCAGCCAAAGGGAGGCTGGAAACACCATATATTTT

V gene: TRBV4-3
clone size: few
D gene: TRBD1
J gene: TRBJ1-4
CDR3 protein: CASSADRAKLFF
CDR3 DNA: TGCGCCAGCAGCGCGGACAGGGCTAAACTGTTTTTT

V gene: TRBV7-2
clone size: .
D gene: TRBD1
J gene: TRBJ1-4
CDR3 protein: CASSLGQGGEKLFF
CDR3 DNA: TGTGCCAGCAGCTTAGGACAGGGTGGGGAAAAACTGTTTTTT

V gene: TRBV21-1
clone size: few
D gene: .
J gene: TRBJ1-1
CDR3 protein: CASIPSGQGVRKTEAFF
CDR3 DNA: TGTGCCAGCATTCCATCCGGACAGGGGGTAAGAAAGACTGAAGCTTTCTTT

V gene: TRBV3-1/TRBV3-2
clone size: once
D gene: .
J gene: TRBJ1-5
CDR3 protein: CASSQGQGNQPQHF
CDR3 DNA: TGTGCCAGCAGCCAAGGACAGGGCAATCAGCCCCAGCATTTT

V gene: TRBV28
clone size: .
D gene: .
J gene: TRBJ1-2
CDR3 protein: CASRPTAHYGYTF
CDR3 DNA: TGTGCCAGCAGGCCGACTGCCCACTATGGCTACACCTTC

V gene: TRBV3-1/TRBV3-2
clone size: .
D gene: TRBD2
J gene: TRBJ2-3
CDR3 protein: CASSQERASGGPSTDTQYF
CDR3 DNA: TGTGCCAGCAGCCAAGAGAGGGCTAGCGGGGGACCTAGCACAGATACGCAGTATTTT

V gene: TRBV28
clone size: few
D gene: TRBD1
J gene: TRBJ1-3
CDR3 protein: CASATGADSGNTIYF
CDR3 DNA: TGTGCCAGCGCGACAGGGGCTGACTCTGGAAACACCATATATTTT

V gene: TRBV9
clone size: few
D gene: TRBD2
J gene: TRBJ2-1
CDR3 protein: CASGRETPNNEQFF
CDR3 DNA: TGTGCCAGCGGGCGGGAGACGCCTAACAATGAGCAGTTCTTC

V gene: TRBV19
clone size: .
D gene: .
J gene: TRBJ1-2
CDR3 protein: CASSIEGRGSNYGYTF
CDR3 DNA: TGTGCCAGTAGTATAGAGGGCCGGGGGTCTAACTATGGCTACACCTTC

V gene: TRBV14
clone size: .
D gene: .
J gene: TRBJ1-3
CDR3 protein: CASSQAKRYSGNTIYF
CDR3 DNA: TGTGCCAGCAGCCAAGCTAAACGGTACTCTGGAAACACCATATATTTT

V gene: TRBV2
clone size: .
D gene: .
J gene: TRBJ2-2
CDR3 protein: CASSERGGTGELFF
CDR3 DNA: TGTGCCAGCAGTGAGAGGGGGGGCACCGGGGAGCTGTTTTTT

V gene: TRBV20-1
clone size: .
D gene: .
J gene: TRBJ2-7
CDR3 protein: CSASLDTRWQYF
CDR3 DNA: TGCAGTGCTAGTTTGGACACCCGATGGCAGTACTTC

V gene: TRBV28
clone size: .
D gene: .
J gene: TRBJ1-1
CDR3 protein: CASRPLMNTEAFF
CDR3 DNA: TGTGCCAGCAGACCACTCATGAACACTGAAGCTTTCTTT

V gene: TRBV6-6
clone size: .
D gene: .
J gene: TRBJ2-2
CDR3 protein: CATSGTGTGELFF
CDR3 DNA: TGTGCCACCTCCGGGACTGGTACCGGGGAGCTGTTTTTT

V gene: TRBV7-9
clone size: once
D gene: TRBD2
J gene: TRBJ2-5
CDR3 protein: CASSLGLAGATQYF
CDR3 DNA: TGTGCCAGCAGCTTAGGACTAGCGGGAGCGACCCAGTACTTC

V gene: TRBV30
clone size: .
D gene: .
J gene: TRBJ1-5
CDR3 protein: CAWSVARDQPQHF
CDR3 DNA: TGTGCCTGGAGTGTAGCCAGGGATCAGCCCCAGCATTTT

V gene: TRBV5-8
clone size: few
D gene: .
J gene: TRBJ1-3
CDR3 protein: CASSLLGNTIYF
CDR3 DNA: TGTGCCAGCAGCTTGCTCGGAAACACCATATATTTT

V gene: TRBV25-1
clone size: .
D gene: .
J gene: TRBJ2-5
CDR3 protein: CASSDPGVRETQYF
CDR3 DNA: TGTGCCAGCAGTGATCCAGGCGTCCGGGAGACCCAGTACTTC

V gene: TRBV19
clone size: .
D gene: .
J gene: TRBJ1-5
CDR3 protein: CASSIQGLPSNQPQHF
CDR3 DNA: TGTGCCAGTAGTATACAGGGCTTACCGAGCAATCAGCCCCAGCATTTT

V gene: TRBV4-3
clone size: .
D gene: TRBD1
J gene: TRBJ2-7
CDR3 protein: CASSPLGDRALGEQYF
CDR3 DNA: TGCGCCAGCAGCCCCCTGGGAGACAGGGCCCTGGGTGAGCAGTACTTC

V gene: TRBV6-2/TRBV6-3
clone size: .
D gene: .
J gene: TRBJ2-1
CDR3 protein: CASSPDTYNEQFF
CDR3 DNA: TGTGCCAGCAGTCCCGACACTTACAATGAGCAGTTCTTC

V gene: TRBV12-5
clone size: .
D gene: .
J gene: TRBJ1-1
CDR3 protein: CASGLSVSEAFF
CDR3 DNA: TGTGCTAGTGGTTTGTCGGTATCTGAAGCTTTCTTT

V gene: TRBV7-9
clone size: once
D gene: .
J gene: TRBJ1-5
CDR3 protein: CASSFPGDRQPQHF
CDR3 DNA: TGTGCCAGCAGCTTTCCCGGGGATCGGCAGCCCCAGCATTTT

V gene: TRBV19
clone size: .
D gene: .
J gene: TRBJ2-3
CDR3 protein: CASSIRFSGRASTDTQYF
CDR3 DNA: TGTGCCAGTAGTATCCGCTTTTCGGGAAGGGCTAGCACAGATACGCAGTATTTT

V gene: TRBV7-9
clone size: .
D gene: TRBD1
J gene: TRBJ1-5
CDR3 protein: CASSFTGDSNQPQHF
CDR3 DNA: TGTGCCAGCAGCTTTACAGGGGATAGCAATCAGCCCCAGCATTTT

V gene: TRBV3-1/TRBV3-2
clone size: .
D gene: TRBD2
J gene: TRBJ2-7
CDR3 protein: CASSPSGGAYEQYF
CDR3 DNA: TGTGCCAGCAGCCCTAGCGGGGGGGCCTACGAGCAGTACTTC